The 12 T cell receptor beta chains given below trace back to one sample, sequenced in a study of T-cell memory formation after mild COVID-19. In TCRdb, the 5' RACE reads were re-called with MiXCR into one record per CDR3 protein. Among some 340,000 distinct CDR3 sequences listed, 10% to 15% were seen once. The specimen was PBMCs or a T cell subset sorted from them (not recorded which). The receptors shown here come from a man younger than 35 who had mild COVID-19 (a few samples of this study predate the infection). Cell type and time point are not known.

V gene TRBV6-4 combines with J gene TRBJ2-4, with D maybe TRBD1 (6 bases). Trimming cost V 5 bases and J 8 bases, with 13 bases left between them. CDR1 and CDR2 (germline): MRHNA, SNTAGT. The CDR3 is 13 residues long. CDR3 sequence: CASSRDKGDIQYF. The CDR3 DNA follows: TGTGCCAGCAGTAGGGACAAAGGAGACATTCAGTACTTC.

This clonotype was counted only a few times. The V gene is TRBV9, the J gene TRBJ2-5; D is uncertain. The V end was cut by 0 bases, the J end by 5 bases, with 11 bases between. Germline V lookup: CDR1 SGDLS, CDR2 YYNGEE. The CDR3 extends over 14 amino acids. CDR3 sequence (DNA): TGTGCCAGCAGCGTAGAAGGGTTCTGGGAGACCCAGTACTTC. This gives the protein CASSVEGFWETQYF.

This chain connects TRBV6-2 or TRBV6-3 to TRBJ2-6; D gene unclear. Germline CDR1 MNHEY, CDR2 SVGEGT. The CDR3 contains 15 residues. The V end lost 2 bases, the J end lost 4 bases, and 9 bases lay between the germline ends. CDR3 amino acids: CASSYLVGGANVLTF. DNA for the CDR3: TGTGCCAGCAGTTACCTCGTTGGGGGGGCCAACGTCCTGACTTTC.

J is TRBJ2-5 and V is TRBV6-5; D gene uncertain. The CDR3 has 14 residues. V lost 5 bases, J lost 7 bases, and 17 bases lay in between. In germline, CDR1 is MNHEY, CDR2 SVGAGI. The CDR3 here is CASSVLELSGTQYF. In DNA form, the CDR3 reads TGTGCCAGCAGTGTCTTGGAGCTTTCAGGGACCCAGTACTTC.

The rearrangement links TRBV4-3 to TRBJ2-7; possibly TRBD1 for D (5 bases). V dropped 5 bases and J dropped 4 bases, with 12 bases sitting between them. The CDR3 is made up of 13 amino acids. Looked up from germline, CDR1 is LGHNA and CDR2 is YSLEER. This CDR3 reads CASSYNRGYEQYF. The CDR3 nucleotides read TGCGCCAGCAGCTACAATAGGGGTTACGAGCAGTACTTC.

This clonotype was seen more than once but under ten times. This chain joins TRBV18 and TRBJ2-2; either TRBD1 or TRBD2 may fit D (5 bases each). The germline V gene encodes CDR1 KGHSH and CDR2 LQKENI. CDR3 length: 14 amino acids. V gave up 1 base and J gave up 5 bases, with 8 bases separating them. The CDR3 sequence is CASSPQGRTGELFF. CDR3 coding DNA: TGTGCCAGCTCACCACAGGGGAGAACCGGGGAGCTGTTTTTT.

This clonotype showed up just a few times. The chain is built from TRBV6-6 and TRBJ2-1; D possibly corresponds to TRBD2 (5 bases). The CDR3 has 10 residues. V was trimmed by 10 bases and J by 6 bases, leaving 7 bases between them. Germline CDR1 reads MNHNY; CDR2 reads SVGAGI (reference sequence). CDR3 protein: CATRGNEQFF. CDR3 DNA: TGTGCCACTCGGGGCAATGAGCAGTTCTTC.

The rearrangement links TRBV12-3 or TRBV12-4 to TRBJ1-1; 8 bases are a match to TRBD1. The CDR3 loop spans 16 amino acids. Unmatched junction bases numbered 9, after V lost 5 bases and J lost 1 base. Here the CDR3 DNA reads TGTGCCAGCAGTCCGAGGACAGGGTGGGAGAACACTGAAGCTTTCTTT. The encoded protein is CASSPRTGWENTEAFF.

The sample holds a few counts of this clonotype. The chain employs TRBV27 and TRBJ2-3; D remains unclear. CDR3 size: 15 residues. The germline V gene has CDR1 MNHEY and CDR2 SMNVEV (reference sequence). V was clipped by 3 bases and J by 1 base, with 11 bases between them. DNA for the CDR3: TGTGCCAGCAGTTTGGGTGGGCCGGGCACAGATACGCAGTATTTT. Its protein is CASSLGGPGTDTQYF.

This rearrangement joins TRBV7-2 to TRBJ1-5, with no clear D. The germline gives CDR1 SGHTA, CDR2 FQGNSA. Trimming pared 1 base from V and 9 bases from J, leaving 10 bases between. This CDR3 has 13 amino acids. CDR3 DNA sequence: TGTGCCAGCAGCTTAGGGGCGGACTTGCCCCAGCATTTT. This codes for CASSLGADLPQHF.

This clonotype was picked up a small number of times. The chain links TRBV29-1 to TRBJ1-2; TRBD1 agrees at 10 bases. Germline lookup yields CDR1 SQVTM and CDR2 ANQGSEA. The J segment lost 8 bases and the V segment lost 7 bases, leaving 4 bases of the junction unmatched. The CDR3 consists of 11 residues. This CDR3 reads CSAGTGDGYTF. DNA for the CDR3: TGCAGCGCCGGGACAGGGGACGGCTACACCTTC.

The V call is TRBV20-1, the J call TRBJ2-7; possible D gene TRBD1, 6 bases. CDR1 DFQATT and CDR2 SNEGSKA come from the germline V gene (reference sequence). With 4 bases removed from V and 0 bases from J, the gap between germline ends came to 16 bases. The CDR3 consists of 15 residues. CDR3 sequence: CSATHTRGVSYEQYF. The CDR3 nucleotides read TGCAGTGCTACCCACACCAGGGGTGTCTCCTACGAGCAGTACTTC.